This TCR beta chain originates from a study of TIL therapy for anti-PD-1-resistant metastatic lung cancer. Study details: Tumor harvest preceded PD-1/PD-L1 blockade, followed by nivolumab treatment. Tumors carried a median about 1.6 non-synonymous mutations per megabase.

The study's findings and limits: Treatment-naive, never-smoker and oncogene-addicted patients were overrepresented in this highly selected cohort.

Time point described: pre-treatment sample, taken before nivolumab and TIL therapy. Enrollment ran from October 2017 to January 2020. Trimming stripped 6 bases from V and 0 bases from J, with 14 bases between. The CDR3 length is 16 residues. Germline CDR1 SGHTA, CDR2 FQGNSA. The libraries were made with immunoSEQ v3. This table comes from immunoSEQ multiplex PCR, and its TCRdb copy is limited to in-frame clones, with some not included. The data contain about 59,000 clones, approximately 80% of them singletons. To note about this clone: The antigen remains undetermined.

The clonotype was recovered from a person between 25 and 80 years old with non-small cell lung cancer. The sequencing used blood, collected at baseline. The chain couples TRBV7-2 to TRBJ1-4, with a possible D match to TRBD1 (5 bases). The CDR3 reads CASRKGVGATNEKLFF. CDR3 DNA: TGTGCCAGCAGAAAAGGGGTGGGAGCAACTAATGAAAAACTGTTTTTT.